This passage covers 30 T cell receptor beta chains from one sample sequenced in a study of T-cell memory formation after mild COVID-19. TCRdb reprocessed the 5' RACE reads with MiXCR, giving one entry per CDR3 protein. The sample has approximately 240,000 distinct CDR3 sequences; 15% to 20% are singletons. Material for sequencing was PBMCs or a T cell subset sorted from them (not recorded which). All receptors come from a young man who had mild COVID-19 (a few samples of this study predate the infection). Cell type and time point are not known.

The table lists this clonotype with a few counts. This chain links TRBV7-9 with TRBJ1-4; 7 positions match TRBD1. V was clipped by 6 bases and J by 2 bases; unmatched bases: 3. Germline CDR1 reads SEHNR; CDR2 reads FQNEAQ (reference sequence). The CDR3 loop spans 14 amino acids. The CDR3 sequence is CASRPTGTNEKLFF. The CDR3 DNA reads TGTGCCAGCAGGCCGACAGGGACTAATGAAAAACTGTTTTTT.

This clonotype occurred a few times. The CDR3 reads CASSPQVSEQYF. The CDR3 bases are TGTGCCAGCTCGCCTCAAGTAAGCGAGCAGTACTTC. This chain connects TRBV18 to TRBJ2-7; D remains ambiguous. The CDR3 contains 12 residues. Germline-derived CDR1 and CDR2 are KGHSH and LQKENI. V lost 6 bases to trimming and J lost 6 bases, with 12 bases between them.

This clonotype was recorded a few times. This chain joins TRBV7-9 and TRBJ2-1; D ambiguous. Germline lookup yields CDR1 SEHNR and CDR2 FQNEAQ (reference sequence). Trimming shortened V by 5 bases and J by 6 bases, and 17 bases separated the two germline ends. The CDR3 length is 15 residues. The DNA of the CDR3 is TGTGCCAGCAGCCTAGTTGCTAGTACCGCCAATGAGCAGTTCTTC. Its translation: CASSLVASTANEQFF.

This clonotype turned up a few times. The chain is built from TRBV11-2 and TRBJ2-1; D uncertain. CDR3 size: 13 residues. Trimming took 5 bases from V and 10 from J, leaving 15 bases between them. Germline loops: CDR1 SGHAT, CDR2 FQNNGV. DNA for the CDR3: TGTGCCAGCAGCCCTCTGGGGTTAGGAGAGCAGTTCTTC. This translates into CASSPLGLGEQFF.

This clonotype was detected only a few times. This chain uses TRBV7-9 with TRBJ1-6; D not resolved. V was cut by 8 bases and J by 4 bases, with 9 bases left in between. The CDR3 has 13 residues. Looked up from germline, CDR1 is SEHNR and CDR2 is FQNEAQ (reference sequence). DNA for the CDR3: TGTGCCAGCGCGACCACATATAATTCACCCCTCCACTTT. This sequence encodes CASATTYNSPLHF.

The chain recombines TRBV20-1 with TRBJ2-1, with a tentative D call TRBD1 (5 bases). The CDR3 extends over 10 amino acids. V was clipped by 4 bases and J by 10 bases, with 8 bases between them. CDR1 is DFQATT, CDR2 SNEGSKA, per germline (reference sequence). The CDR3 DNA sequence: TGCAGTGCTATAGGGGCCGAGCAGTTCTTC. This sequence encodes CSAIGAEQFF.

This clonotype occurred a few times. The chain joins TRBV5-1 to TRBJ2-3; 8 positions match TRBD2. The trim removed 4 bases at V and 2 bases at J, leaving 6 bases unmatched. There are 15 residues in the CDR3. Germline assignment: CDR1 SGHRS and CDR2 YFSETQ. CDR3 bases: TGCGCCAGCAGCGGGGCGGGGGGTCCCACAGATACGCAGTATTTT. Amino acid sequence: CASSGAGGPTDTQYF.

At least ten counts were recorded for this clonotype. The genes are TRBV12-3 or TRBV12-4 and TRBJ2-7, with a weak D call TRBD1 (6 bases). V was trimmed by 7 bases and J by 5 bases, leaving 15 bases between them. This CDR3 is 13 amino acids long. CDR3 sequence: CASTAGVFHEQYF. The DNA of the CDR3 is TGTGCCAGCACGGCAGGGGTTTTCCACGAGCAGTACTTC.

The table lists this clonotype with many counts. This sequence joins TRBV18 and TRBJ1-2, with D perhaps matching TRBD1 (5 bases). V shed 6 bases and J shed 3 bases, with 11 bases lying between them. Germline lookup yields CDR1 KGHSH and CDR2 LQKENI. This CDR3 is 13 amino acids long. The CDR3 here is CASSPRGDYGYTF. CDR3 DNA: TGTGCCAGCTCCCCCAGAGGGGACTATGGCTACACCTTC.

This clonotype was counted between two and nine times. This chain connects TRBV6-2 or TRBV6-3 to TRBJ2-4; D may be TRBD2 (6 bases). The CDR3 is 15 amino acids. The V end was cut by 0 bases, the J end by 2 bases, with 8 bases between. The germline CDR1 and CDR2 sequences are MNHEY and SVGEGT. CDR3: CASSYSGGPKNIQYF. CDR3 DNA: TGTGCCAGCAGTTACTCGGGGGGACCCAAAAACATTCAGTACTTC.

The V gene is TRBV4-3, the J gene TRBJ2-3; a possible D gene is TRBD2 (6 bases). Germline assignment: CDR1 LGHNA and CDR2 YSLEER. This CDR3 has 15 amino acids. V was clipped by 0 bases and J by 2 bases, with 9 bases between them. For the CDR3, the DNA is TGCGCCAGCAGCCAAGATGGGGACTCCACAGATACGCAGTATTTT. Amino acids: CASSQDGDSTDTQYF.

The chain combines TRBV5-1 with TRBJ2-3; 12 nucleotides match TRBD1. V was pared by 5 bases and J by 6 bases, with 7 bases of the junction left unmatched. Germline V gene sequence: CDR1 SGHRS, CDR2 YFSETQ. The CDR3 is made up of 15 amino acids. DNA of the CDR3: TGCGCCAGCAGTGGGGGACAGGGGGCGTTTGATACGCAGTATTTT. Translated, it gives CASSGGQGAFDTQYF.

J is TRBJ1-4 and V is TRBV7-2, with D possibly TRBD1 on 6 matching bases. This CDR3 spans 13 amino acids. Germline-derived CDR1 and CDR2 are SGHTA and FQGNSA. V gave up 1 base and J gave up 8 bases, with 8 bases separating them. CDR3 amino acids: CASSLVRGEKLFF. The DNA of the CDR3 is TGTGCCAGCAGCTTAGTCAGGGGCGAAAAACTGTTTTTT.

The chain employs TRBV4-1 and TRBJ1-1; D is uncertain. CDR3 length equals 15 residues. Per germline, CDR1 MGHRA and CDR2 YSYEKL. The V end was cut by 1 base, the J end by 1 base, with 10 bases between. The CDR3 sequence is CASSQVLNRNTEAFF. The CDR3, as DNA: TGCGCCAGCAGCCAAGTCTTAAACAGGAACACTGAAGCTTTCTTT.

This clonotype was observed a few times. The chain recombines TRBV24-1 with TRBJ2-5; TRBD1 agrees at 7 bases. The CDR3 has 13 residues. V shed 7 bases, J shed 0 bases, and the junction held 1 base outside the gene matches. From germline, CDR1 is KGHDR and CDR2 SFDVKD. The CDR3 reads CATRDRYQETQYF. The CDR3, as DNA: TGTGCCACCAGGGACAGGTACCAAGAGACCCAGTACTTC.

A few counts support this clonotype. V and J are TRBV6-5 and TRBJ2-3; 7 nucleotides align to TRBD2. This CDR3 has 14 amino acids. Germline-derived CDR1 and CDR2 are MNHEY and SVGAGI. V shed 5 bases and J 1 base; nucleotides not matched to a gene: 3. The CDR3 spells CASSSREGTDTQYF. In DNA form, the CDR3 reads TGTGCCAGCAGTAGCCGGGAGGGCACAGATACGCAGTATTTT.

The chain uses TRBV28 and TRBJ1-1; D is undetermined. The CDR3 totals 13 residues. V lost 4 bases and J 1 base, leaving 7 bases between the germline ends. The germline V gene has CDR1 MDHEN and CDR2 SYDVKM. CDR3 sequence: CASSSSQNTEAFF. The CDR3 DNA reads as TGTGCCAGCAGTTCGTCACAGAACACTGAAGCTTTCTTT.

This clonotype turned up a few times. The rearrangement links TRBV7-3 to TRBJ2-1; D ambiguous. V lost 5 bases, J lost 8 bases, and 13 bases lay in between. This CDR3 is 13 amino acids long. CDR1 SGHTA and CDR2 FQGTGA come from the germline V gene. The CDR3 sequence: CASSLTQHHEQFF. CDR3 nucleotides: TGTGCCAGCAGCCTGACCCAGCATCATGAGCAGTTCTTC.

This clonotype was picked up many times. The chain combines TRBV6-5 with TRBJ1-1, with D perhaps TRBD1 (6 bases). CDR1 MNHEY and CDR2 SVGAGI come from the germline V gene. This CDR3 is built from 13 residues. Trimming pared 5 bases from V and 1 base from J, leaving 8 bases between. CDR3 coding DNA: TGTGCCAGCAGTCAACAGGGGAACACTGAAGCTTTCTTT. Translated: CASSQQGNTEAFF.

There are a few counts of this clonotype. The chain joins TRBV7-2 to TRBJ2-3; TRBD2 matches at 14 bases. V gave up 2 bases and J gave up 4 bases; unmatched junction bases: 5. CDR1 and CDR2 (germline): SGHTA, FQGNSA. The CDR3 has 17 amino acids. CDR3 sequence: CASSLTLTSGGADTQYF. CDR3 coding DNA: TGTGCCAGCAGCTTAACCTTGACTAGCGGGGGGGCAGATACGCAGTATTTT.

V and J are TRBV12-3 or TRBV12-4 and TRBJ1-3; D gene unclear. This CDR3 comprises 13 residues. V gave up 6 bases and J gave up 9 bases, with 15 bases separating them. The CDR3 DNA sequence: TGTGCCAGCAGACAAGTCTTAATCGGCACCATATATTTT. Protein: CASRQVLIGTIYF.

This clonotype was seen at least ten times. The chain employs TRBV12-3 or TRBV12-4 and TRBJ1-1, with TRBD1 as a possible D gene (6 bases). CDR3 size: 14 residues. V lost 8 bases, J lost 5 bases, and 18 bases lay in between. The CDR3 nucleotides are TGTGCCAGCCATCCAGGGGTTTTGGCGACTGAAGCTTTCTTT. The encoded protein is CASHPGVLATEAFF.

The chain employs TRBV5-1 and TRBJ2-5, with 13 bases identical to TRBD2. V lost 1 base and J lost 5; bases outside the gene matches: 8. Germline lookup yields CDR1 SGHRS and CDR2 YFSETQ. This CDR3 contains 17 residues. The CDR3 nucleotides are TGCGCCAGCAGCTTGACTAGCGGGGGGGCCGTAGTGGAGACCCAGTACTTC. Its protein product is CASSLTSGGAVVETQYF.

The gene calls are TRBV5-1 and TRBJ2-5, with a tentative D call TRBD1 (5 bases). Trimming stripped 0 bases from V and 0 bases from J, with 9 bases between. This CDR3 is 15 amino acids long. Germline CDR1 is SGHRS and CDR2 is YFSETQ. CDR3 sequence (DNA): TGCGCCAGCAGCTTGGAGACAGTGTACCAAGAGACCCAGTACTTC. Its protein is CASSLETVYQETQYF.

The chain joins TRBV11-2 to TRBJ1-1; D not resolved. In germline, CDR1 is SGHAT, CDR2 FQNNGV. Trimming removed 4 bases at V and 5 bases at J, with 11 bases between. The CDR3 contains 13 residues. CDR3 bases: TGTGCCAGCAGCTCCTCCTCGCGGACTGAAGCTTTCTTT. Translated, it gives CASSSSSRTEAFF.

This clonotype turned up a few times. The chain links TRBV27 to TRBJ1-2, with TRBD1 matching 8 bases. V was pared by 6 bases and J by 6 bases, with 6 bases of the junction left unmatched. Germline V gene data show CDR1 as MNHEY and CDR2 as SMNVEV (reference sequence). CDR3 length: 13 amino acids. CDR3: CASSLQGDNGYTF. In nucleotides, the CDR3 is TGTGCCAGCAGCCTACAGGGGGACAATGGCTACACCTTC.

This clonotype has more than one count but fewer than ten. The CDR3 spells CAWSGLADTQYF. In DNA form, the CDR3 reads TGTGCCTGGAGCGGCTTAGCGGATACGCAGTATTTT. The chain couples TRBV30 to TRBJ2-3; D is perhaps TRBD2 (5 bases). The germline V gene encodes CDR1 GTSNPN and CDR2 SVGIG (reference sequence). The CDR3 consists of 12 residues. Trimming removed 3 bases at V and 6 bases at J, with 10 bases between.

This clonotype was counted only a few times. This chain uses TRBV5-1 with TRBJ2-5; 8 bases line up with TRBD2. The CDR3 consists of 15 residues. CDR1 is SGHRS and CDR2 is YFSETQ in the germline V gene. The V segment lost 1 base and the J segment 5 bases; nucleotides outside the gene matches: 7. DNA of the CDR3: TGCGCCAGCAGCTTGTTCGGGAGGGGTCCGGAGACCCAGTACTTC. Translating gives CASSLFGRGPETQYF.

This clonotype was detected a few times. This chain links TRBV5-1 with TRBJ2-3; 13 bases map to TRBD2. The CDR3 runs to 15 residues. The germline gives CDR1 SGHRS, CDR2 YFSETQ. V lost 4 bases to trimming and J lost 5 bases; unmatched junction nucleotides: 4. CDR3 nucleotide sequence: TGCGCCAGCAGCGCCGGGACTAGCGGGGTAGATACGCAGTATTTT. Translating gives CASSAGTSGVDTQYF.

A few counts support this clonotype. This chain connects TRBV20-1 to TRBJ1-1, with D possibly being TRBD1 (5 bases). Germline CDR1 and CDR2: DFQATT and SNEGSKA (reference sequence). V lost 0 bases and J 1 base, leaving 15 bases between the germline ends. The CDR3 totals 16 residues. CDR3 sequence: CSARDPMGGRNTEAFF. In DNA form, the CDR3 reads TGCAGTGCTAGAGACCCGATGGGGGGAAGGAACACTGAAGCTTTCTTT.